This TCR beta chain was captured by sequencing in a study of blood T cell repertoires in COVID-19. Whole-study context: From the United States, Italy and Spain came samples of acute and convalescent COVID-19. Sources were T cells, B-cell-depleted T cells, or PBMCs; the material itself was cDNA or gDNA.

CDR3 length equals 15 residues. The V gene's germline CDR1 is SGHRS and CDR2 YFSETQ. Trimming cost V 0 bases and J 5 bases; bases outside gene matches: 2. Original processing methods: Estimation of nucleated cell counts was performed using reference gene primer amplification. Some clones are missing from TCRdb's copy, which holds only in-frame ones; the method was immunoSEQ multiplex PCR. V and J calls and clone size come straight from that table; D and trimming were deduced from the DNA. The repertoire holds 250,000 or so clones, with roughly 85% as singletons. Input material: peripheral blood. This sequence joins TRBV5-1 and TRBJ2-2; 9 bases agree with TRBD1. The origin of this receptor is a young woman with acute or convalescent COVID-19. The CDR3 DNA reads TGCGCCAGCAGCTTGGGGGACAGGGCTACCGGGGAGCTGTTTTTT. Translated, it gives CASSLGDRATGELFF. Together with reference TRBV5-1 and TRBJ2-2, the CDR3 gives the full variable domain: KAGVTQTPRYLIKTRGQQVTLSCSPISGHRSVSWYQQTPGQGLQFLFEYFSETQRNKGNFPGRFSGRQFSNSRSEMNVSTLELGDSALYLCASSLGDRATGELFFGEGSRLTVL.